This T cell receptor (beta chain) was sequenced during a study of blood T cell repertoires in COVID-19. About the study: PBMCs, B-cell-depleted T cells, or T cells were the source of the cDNA or gDNA that made up the material.

The CDR3 is made up of 14 amino acids. Germline V lookup: CDR1 SGHNT, CDR2 YYREEE (reference sequence). The V and J ends lost 5 bases and 9 bases respectively, with 15 bases between them. The repertoire was sequenced with immunoSEQ multiplex PCR; TCRdb's copy has only in-frame clones and lacks some. Of under 300,000 clones in the sample, 85% to 90% were seen once. The sample comprised peripheral blood. The J gene is TRBJ1-6, the V gene TRBV5-4; D is unresolved. This sequence was found in a woman aged 40-49 years with acute or convalescent COVID-19. The CDR3, as DNA: TGTGCCAGCAGAAAGGAGCACGAAGGTTCACCCCTCCACTTT. It translates to CASRKEHEGSPLHF.